The source of this T cell receptor beta chain is a study of T cell repertoires in cytomegalovirus infection. Study information: Recently described HLA-C-restricted plus well-studied HLA-B-restricted CMV epitopes were used. CMV infection together with matching HLA type was indicated by public TCR beta signatures.

From germline, CDR1 is SGHTA and CDR2 FQGNSA. The CDR3 has 14 residues. Trimming shortened V by 4 bases and J by 4 bases, and 12 bases separated the two germline ends. The sample holds a few counts of this clonotype. Its cognate antigen is unknown. TCRdb itself ran the reads through MiXCR, one entry per CDR3 protein. The sample contains roughly 500,000 distinct CDR3 sequences, 40% to 50% of which appear only once. Study-wide results and caveats: Adding up the frequency of public TCR beta families identified people who carried CMV plus the relevant HLA. The ex vivo response was dominated by HLA-C-restricted CMV-specific TCR beta clonotypes.

The clonotype comes from a human donor in good health (CMV status not recorded). Some clones in this sample may be carry-over from other donors' samples. The sequencing used cultured PBMCs, collected from culture after CMV antigen stimulation. This sequence joins TRBV7-2 and TRBJ2-3, with D tentatively TRBD1 or TRBD2 (5 bases each). CDR3 sequence: CASSSGTVADTQYF. DNA of the CDR3: TGTGCCAGCAGCTCTGGGACGGTTGCAGATACGCAGTATTTT.